This TCR beta chain was retrieved from a study of cytomegalovirus exposure and HLA in healthy donors. The CDR3 length is 15 residues. Trimming cost V 6 bases and J 0 bases, with 12 bases left between them. Germline V lookup: CDR1 LNHDA, CDR2 SQIVND (reference sequence). A multiplex PCR was run with 60 Vbeta primers and 13 Jbeta primers. Assay: immunoSEQ multiplex PCR; the TCRdb copy retains only in-frame clones and omits some. The sample contains fewer than 200,000 clones, 75% of which appear only once. This clone was detected a few times. This sequence originates from a man aged 18 to 30 in good health and CMV-seronegative. Sequencing was carried out using PBMCs. The V call is TRBV19, the J call TRBJ2-1, with D uncertain. The CDR3 loop is CASSATIDSYNEQFF. As DNA, the CDR3 is TGTGCCAGTAGCGCCACAATTGACTCCTACAATGAGCAGTTCTTC.